This T cell receptor (beta chain) was identified during a study of breast tumors, draining lymph nodes, adjacent tissues. For this clonotype: Antigen specificity is unknown. With a much larger clone just one base away, this may be a read error.

TCRdb ran MiXCR on the multiplex PCR reads and lists one entry per CDR3 protein. The table includes 150,000 to 200,000 distinct CDR3 sequences, around a third detected once. Breast cancer patients provided tissue from their axillary draining lymph nodes. Study-wide findings and caveats: Compared with basal-like, luminal-like tumors shared significantly more repertoire with nontumor tissue. Data fit most tumor T cells coming from lymph node, expanding in tumor.

CDR3 length: 14 residues. The germline CDR1 and CDR2 sequences are SGHTS and YDEGEE. The chain is built from TRBV5-8 and TRBJ2-1, with D uncertain. The clonotype was recovered from a female donor with breast cancer. Some clones in this sample may be carry-over from other donors' samples. The sequenced sample consisted of axillary lymph node tissue. DNA of the CDR3: TGTGCCAGCAGCTTGGACTATTCCTACAATAAGCAGTTCTTC. Encoded protein: CASSLDYSYNKQFF.